Only a few counts were recorded for the clone carrying this T cell receptor (beta chain). Antigen unknown. Sequencing used immunoSEQ multiplex PCR; TCRdb keeps in-frame clones, though not all of them. The sample lists about 28,000 clones, roughly 70% occurring once. ViraFEST expansion of antigen-specific CD4+ T cells with viral peptide pools preceded sequencing. Isolating CD4+ T cells followed roughly ten days of culture. Two-dose BNT162b2 or mRNA-1273 vaccination was given to participants. CDR1 is MDHEN, CDR2 SYDVKM, per germline. The CDR3 sequence is 13 residues long. The ends were cut back, 3 bases at V and 8 bases at J, with 13 bases in the middle. The sample originates from a study of vaccination effects on CD4 cells after COVID-19. At the level of the study: Median timing of post-vaccine samples was 72 days after the second dose.

The V and J genes are TRBV28 and TRBJ1-2; D is ambiguous. Here the sequenced sample was CD4+ T cells from PBMCs cultured with HCoV-NL63 spike peptides, taken after COVID-19 vaccination. This clonotype was obtained from a human donor who received a COVID-19 vaccine. CDR3 nucleotides: TGTGCCAGCAGTTTCCCCGTAGGTGGCGGCTACACCTTC. Its translation: CASSFPVGGGYTF.